Following are 13 T cell receptor beta chains from one sample sequenced in a study of T cells in Graves' hyperthyroidism and ophthalmopathy. The investigators amplified TCR beta CDR3 regions from RNA transcripts. HTBI primers were the set used in a first-round RT-PCR of the TCR CDR3. TCRdb independently ran MiXCR on the multiplex PCR reads; one entry per CDR3 protein. Among fewer than 350,000 distinct CDR3 sequences listed, approximately 14% were seen once. The sequenced sample consisted of blood. These TCRs come from a middle-aged woman with Graves' hyperthyroidism.

This chain's CDR3 is CAWSAPRFGVHEQYF. CDR3 nucleotide sequence: TGTGCCTGGAGTGCCCCCCGGTTCGGGGTCCACGAGCAGTACTTC. The chain joins TRBV30 to TRBJ2-7, with D perhaps TRBD2 (5 bases). There are 15 residues in the CDR3. V lost 1 base and J lost 5, with 18 bases in between. CDR1 is GTSNPN, CDR2 SVGIG, per germline (reference sequence). Full variable domain (remainder filled in from reference TRBV30 and TRBJ2-7): SQTIHQWPATLVQPVGSPLSLECTVEGTSNPNLYWYRQAAGRGLQLLFYSVGIGQISSEVPQNLSASRPQDRQFILSSKKLLLSDSGFYLCAWSAPRFGVHEQYFGPGTRLTVT.

This clonotype was recorded at least ten times. The V call is TRBV6-6, the J call TRBJ2-5; the D is unclear. V lost 1 base, J lost 3 bases, and 12 bases lay in between. Germline-derived CDR1 and CDR2 are MNHNY and SVGAGI (reference sequence). This CDR3 region has 15 residues. This CDR3 reads CASSYWTEGEETQYF. The CDR3 region has the DNA TGTGCCAGCAGTTACTGGACGGAAGGTGAAGAGACCCAGTACTTC.

This clonotype was seen many times. V usage is TRBV12-3 or TRBV12-4 and J usage is TRBJ1-4, with D uncertain. CDR3 length equals 15 residues. Trimming left V 3 bases short and J 2 bases short, with 10 bases between. CDR3 loop: CASSFNEVTNEKLFF. The CDR3, as DNA: TGTGCCAGCAGTTTCAATGAGGTGACTAATGAAAAACTGTTTTTT.

This clonotype was picked up many times. The genes are TRBV7-9 and TRBJ2-7; D gene uncertain. This CDR3 contains 14 residues. V shed 2 bases and J shed 6 bases, with 14 bases lying between them. The germline V gene has CDR1 SEHNR and CDR2 FQNEAQ (reference sequence). CDR3 sequence (DNA): TGTGCCAGCAGCTTATTTAAGGGAAGAGGCGAGCAGTACTTC. Amino acids: CASSLFKGRGEQYF.

This clonotype was picked up one time. This may come from a read error, since a much larger clone is one base off. The chain employs TRBV29-1 and TRBJ2-7, with 12 bases identical to TRBD1. Germline V gene sequence: CDR1 SQVTM, CDR2 ANQGSEA. The CDR3 is 13 residues long. In nucleotides, the CDR3 is TGCAACGTTCCGGGACAGGGGGCCCACGAGCAGTACTTC. Encoded protein: CNVPGQGAHEQYF.

This clonotype has at least ten counts. The gene calls are TRBV18 and TRBJ2-1; D remains unclear. The CDR3 is made up of 12 amino acids. Germline CDR1 is KGHSH and CDR2 is LQKENI. The germline V and J ends were trimmed by 5 bases and 9 bases, with 11 bases remaining between them. The CDR3 nucleotides are TGTGCCAGCTCAGGGGATAGACTTGAGCAGTTCTTC. As protein: CASSGDRLEQFF. Supplemented by reference TRBV18 and TRBJ2-1, the full variable domain reads NAGVMQNPRHLVRRRGQEARLRCSPMKGHSHVYWYRQLPEEGLKFMVYLQKENIIDESGMPKERFSAEFPKEGPSILRIQQVVRGDSAAYFCASSGDRLEQFFGPGTRLTVL.

The table lists this clonotype with many counts. The chain recombines TRBV2 with TRBJ2-5, with a weak D call TRBD2 (6 bases). The CDR3 is made up of 12 amino acids. The V gene lost 8 bases and the J gene lost 2 bases, with 9 bases spanning the gap. CDR1 and CDR2 (germline): SNHLY, FYNNEI. CDR3 sequence reads: CASCGIQETQYF. The CDR3 nucleotides read TGTGCCAGCTGCGGGATTCAAGAGACCCAGTACTTC. The whole variable domain, filled in from reference TRBV2 and TRBJ2-5, reads EPEVTQTPSHQVTQMGQEVILRCVPISNHLYFYWYRQILGQKVEFLVSFYNNEISEKSEIFDDQFSVERPDGSNFTLKIRSTKLEDSAMYFCASCGIQETQYFGPGTRLLVL.

This clonotype showed up many times. V and J are TRBV30 and TRBJ2-3; the D is unclear. V was clipped by 2 bases and J by 5 bases, with 17 bases between them. This CDR3 has 15 amino acids. Germline loops: CDR1 GTSNPN, CDR2 SVGIG (reference sequence). This CDR3 reads CAWSPRTSRRDTQYF. In DNA, the CDR3 is TGTGCCTGGAGTCCCCGGACCTCCAGAAGAGATACGCAGTATTTT.

This clonotype was counted at least ten times. The chain employs TRBV6-1 and TRBJ1-5, with TRBD1 identical over 7 bases. Germline CDR1 and CDR2: MNHNS and SASEGT. The CDR3 has 13 residues. Trimming at V came to 10 bases and at J to 9 bases, leaving 12 bases not matched to a gene. The CDR3 DNA reads as TGTGCCACTCACCCGGGACAGCGGCGGCCCCAGCATTTT. It translates to CATHPGQRRPQHF.

There are many counts of this clonotype. This rearrangement joins TRBV27 to TRBJ2-1, with 9 bases identical to TRBD2. The junction had 8 bases not matched to a gene; V was cut back by 8 bases and J by 6 bases. The CDR3 has 14 residues. The V gene's germline CDR1 is MNHEY and CDR2 SMNVEV (reference sequence). The CDR3 DNA sequence: TGTGCCAGCCGGACCGTGCGGGAGGGCAATGAGCAGTTCTTC. Its protein is CASRTVREGNEQFF.

V gene TRBV15 combines with J gene TRBJ2-5, with TRBD1 matching 10 bases. The J segment lost 5 bases and the V segment lost 0 bases, leaving 9 bases of the junction unmatched. Germline-derived CDR1 and CDR2 are LNHNV and YYDKDF (reference sequence). There are 17 residues in the CDR3. The CDR3 loop reads CATSRDRDRGFRETQYF. The CDR3 bases are TGTGCCACCAGCAGAGATCGGGACAGGGGATTTCGGGAGACCCAGTACTTC.

This clonotype was counted a few times. J is TRBJ2-7 and V is TRBV7-8; TRBD2 aligns across 9 bases. Losses at the gene ends were 3 bases for V and 2 bases for J; bases not matched to a gene: 2. The germline CDR1 and CDR2 sequences are SGHVS and FQNEAQ. The CDR3 spans 14 residues. CDR3 sequence (DNA): TGTGCCAGCAGCTTGCAGCGGGAGGCCTACGAGCAGTACTTC. This sequence encodes CASSLQREAYEQYF.

This clonotype was detected many times. CDR3 loop: CASTGTASGGYGYTF. CDR3 coding DNA: TGCGCCTCGACGGGGACGGCAAGCGGTGGCTATGGCTACACCTTC. The chain combines TRBV5-1 with TRBJ1-2, with D tentatively TRBD1 (5 bases). The CDR3 is 15 amino acids. V lost 10 bases and J lost 4, with 23 bases in between. CDR1 is SGHRS, CDR2 YFSETQ, per germline. The full variable domain, with the rest looked up from reference TRBV5-1 and TRBJ1-2, is KAGVTQTPRYLIKTRGQQVTLSCSPISGHRSVSWYQQTPGQGLQFLFEYFSETQRNKGNFPGRFSGRQFSNSRSEMNVSTLELGDSALYLCASTGTASGGYGYTFGSGTRLTVV.